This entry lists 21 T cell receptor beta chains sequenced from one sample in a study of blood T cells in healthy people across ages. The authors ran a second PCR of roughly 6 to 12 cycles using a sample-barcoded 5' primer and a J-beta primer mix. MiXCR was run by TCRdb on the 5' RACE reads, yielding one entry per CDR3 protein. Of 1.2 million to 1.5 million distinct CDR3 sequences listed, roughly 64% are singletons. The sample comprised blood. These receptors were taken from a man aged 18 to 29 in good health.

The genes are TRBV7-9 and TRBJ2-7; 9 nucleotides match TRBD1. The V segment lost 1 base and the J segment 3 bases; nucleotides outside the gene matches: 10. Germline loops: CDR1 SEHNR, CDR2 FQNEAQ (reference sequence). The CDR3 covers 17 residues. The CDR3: CASSLVDRQGDDYEQYF. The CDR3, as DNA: TGTGCCAGCAGCTTAGTAGACAGACAGGGGGACGACTACGAGCAGTACTTC.

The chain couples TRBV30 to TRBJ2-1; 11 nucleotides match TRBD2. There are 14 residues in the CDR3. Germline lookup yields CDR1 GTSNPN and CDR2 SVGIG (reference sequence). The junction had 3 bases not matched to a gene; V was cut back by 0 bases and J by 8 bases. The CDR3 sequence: CAWSVLAGVDEQFF. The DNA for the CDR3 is TGTGCCTGGAGTGTACTAGCGGGAGTGGATGAGCAGTTCTTC.

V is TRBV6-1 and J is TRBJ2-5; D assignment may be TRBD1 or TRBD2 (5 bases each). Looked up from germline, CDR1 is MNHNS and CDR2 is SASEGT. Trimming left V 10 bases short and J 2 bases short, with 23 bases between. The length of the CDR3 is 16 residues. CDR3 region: CATFGTENNQQETQYF. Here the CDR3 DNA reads TGTGCCACCTTCGGGACGGAAAACAACCAACAAGAGACCCAGTACTTC.

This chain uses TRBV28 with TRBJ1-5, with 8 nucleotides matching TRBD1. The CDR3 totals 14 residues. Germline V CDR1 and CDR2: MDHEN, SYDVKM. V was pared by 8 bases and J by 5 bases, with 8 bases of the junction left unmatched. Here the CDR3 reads CASGPGTGDQPQHF. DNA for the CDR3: TGTGCCAGCGGTCCCGGGACAGGAGATCAGCCCCAGCATTTT.

The CDR3 DNA is TGTGCCAGCAGCCAAGATGAATTGAACACTGAAGCTTTCTTT. Residues: CASSQDELNTEAFF. This chain uses TRBV4-2 with TRBJ1-1, with D uncertain. CDR3 length: 14 residues. Germline lookup yields CDR1 LGHNA and CDR2 YNFKEQ. With 0 bases removed from V and 0 bases from J, the gap between germline ends came to 5 bases.

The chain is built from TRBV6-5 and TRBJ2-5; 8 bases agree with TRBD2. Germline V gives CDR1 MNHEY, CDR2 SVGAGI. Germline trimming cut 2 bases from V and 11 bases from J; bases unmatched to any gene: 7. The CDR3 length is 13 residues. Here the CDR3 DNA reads TGTGCCAGCAGTTACGGGAGCGGGAGAGAGCAGTACTTC. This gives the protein CASSYGSGREQYF.

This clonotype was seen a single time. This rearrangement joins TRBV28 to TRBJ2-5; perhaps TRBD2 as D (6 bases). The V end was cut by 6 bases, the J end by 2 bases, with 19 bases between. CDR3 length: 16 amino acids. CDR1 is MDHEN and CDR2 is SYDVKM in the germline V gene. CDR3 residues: CASSLNSGLRQETQYF. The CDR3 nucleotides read TGTGCCAGCAGCCTAAACTCGGGACTGAGACAAGAGACCCAGTACTTC.

The CDR3 loop is CASGGRTQYF. CDR3 DNA: TGTGCCAGCGGGGGAAGGACCCAGTACTTC. The chain couples TRBV6-1 to TRBJ2-5; tentatively, D is TRBD1 or TRBD2 (5 bases each). CDR3 length: 10 residues. Germline V CDR1 and CDR2: MNHNS, SASEGT. Trimming took 8 bases from V and 7 from J, leaving 8 bases between them.

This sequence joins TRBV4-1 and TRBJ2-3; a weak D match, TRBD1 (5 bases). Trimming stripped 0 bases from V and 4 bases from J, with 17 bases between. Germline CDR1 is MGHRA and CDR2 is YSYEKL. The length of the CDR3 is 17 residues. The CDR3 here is CASSQEVGAGNPDTQYF. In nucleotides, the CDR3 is TGCGCCAGCAGCCAAGAGGTAGGCGCAGGGAACCCAGATACGCAGTATTTT.

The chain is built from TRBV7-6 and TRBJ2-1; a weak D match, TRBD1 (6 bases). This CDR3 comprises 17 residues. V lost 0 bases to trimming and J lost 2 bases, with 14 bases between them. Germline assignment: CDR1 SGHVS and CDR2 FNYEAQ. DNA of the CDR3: TGTGCCAGCAGCTTAGCGGGGGCTCTGCCGACCTACAATGAGCAGTTCTTC. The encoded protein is CASSLAGALPTYNEQFF.

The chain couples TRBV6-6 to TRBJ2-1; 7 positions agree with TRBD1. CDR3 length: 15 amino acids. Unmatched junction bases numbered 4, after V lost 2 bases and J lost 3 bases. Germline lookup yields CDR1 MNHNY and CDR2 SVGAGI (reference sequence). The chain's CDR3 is CASSYPTGDYNEQFF. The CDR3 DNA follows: TGTGCCAGCAGTTACCCCACAGGGGACTACAATGAGCAGTTCTTC.

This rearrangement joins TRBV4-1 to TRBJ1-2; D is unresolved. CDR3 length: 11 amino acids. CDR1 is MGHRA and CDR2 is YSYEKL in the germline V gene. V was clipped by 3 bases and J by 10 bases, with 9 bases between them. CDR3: CASSHLKVYTF. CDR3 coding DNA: TGCGCCAGCAGCCATCTCAAGGTCTACACCTTC.

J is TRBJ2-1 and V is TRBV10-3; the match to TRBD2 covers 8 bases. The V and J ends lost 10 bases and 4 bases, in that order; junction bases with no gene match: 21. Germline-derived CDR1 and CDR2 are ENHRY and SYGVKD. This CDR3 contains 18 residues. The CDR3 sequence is CAKETSVFPTPTYNEQFF. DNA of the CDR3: TGTGCCAAAGAGACTAGCGTTTTCCCGACCCCGACTTACAATGAGCAGTTCTTC.

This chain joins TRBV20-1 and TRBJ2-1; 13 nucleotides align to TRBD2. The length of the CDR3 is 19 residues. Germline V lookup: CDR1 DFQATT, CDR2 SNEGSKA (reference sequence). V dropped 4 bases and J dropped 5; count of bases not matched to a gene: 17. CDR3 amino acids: CSATKEGLAGDLSHNEQFF. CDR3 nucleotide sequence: TGCAGTGCTACCAAAGAAGGACTAGCGGGAGATCTTTCCCACAATGAGCAGTTCTTC.

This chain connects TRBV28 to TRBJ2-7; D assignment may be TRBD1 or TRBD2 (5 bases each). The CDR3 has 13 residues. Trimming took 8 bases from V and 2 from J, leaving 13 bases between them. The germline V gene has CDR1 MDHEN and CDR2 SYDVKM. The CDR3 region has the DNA TGTGCCAGCCATGGGGGACCCACCTACGAGCAGTACTTC. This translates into CASHGGPTYEQYF.

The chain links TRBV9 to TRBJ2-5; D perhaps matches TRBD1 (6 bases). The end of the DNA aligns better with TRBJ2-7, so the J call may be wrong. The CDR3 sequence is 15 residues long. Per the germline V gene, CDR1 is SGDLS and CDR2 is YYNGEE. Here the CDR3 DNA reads TGTGCCAGCAGCGTAGGCGACAGGTACTCCTACGAGCAGTACTTC. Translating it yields CASSVGDRYSYEQYF.

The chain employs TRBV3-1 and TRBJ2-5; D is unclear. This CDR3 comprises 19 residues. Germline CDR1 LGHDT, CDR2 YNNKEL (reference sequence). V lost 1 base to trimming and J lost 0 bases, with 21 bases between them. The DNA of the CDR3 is TGTGCCAGCAGCCAAGTCTATTCTTGGGCTAACGGAAACCAAGAGACCCAGTACTTC. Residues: CASSQVYSWANGNQETQYF.

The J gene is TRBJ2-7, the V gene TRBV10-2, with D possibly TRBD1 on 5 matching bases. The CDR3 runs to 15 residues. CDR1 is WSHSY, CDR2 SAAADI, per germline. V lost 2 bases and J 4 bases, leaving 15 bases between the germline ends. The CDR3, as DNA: TGCGCCAGCAGTGAGCTAAGGGGTATGATTTACGAGCAGTACTTC. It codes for CASSELRGMIYEQYF.

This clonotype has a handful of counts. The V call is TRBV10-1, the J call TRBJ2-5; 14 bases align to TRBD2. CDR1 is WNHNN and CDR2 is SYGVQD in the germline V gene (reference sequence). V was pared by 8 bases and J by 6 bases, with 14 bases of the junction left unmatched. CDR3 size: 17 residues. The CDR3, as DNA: TGCGCCAGCTCAACCTCCGGGACTAGCGGGAGTCAGAAGACCCAGTACTTC. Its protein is CASSTSGTSGSQKTQYF.

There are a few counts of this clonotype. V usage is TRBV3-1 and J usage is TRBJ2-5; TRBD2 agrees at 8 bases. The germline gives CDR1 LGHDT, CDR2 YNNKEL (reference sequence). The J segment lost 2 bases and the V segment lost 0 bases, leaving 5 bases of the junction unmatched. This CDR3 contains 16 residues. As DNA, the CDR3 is TGTGCCAGCAGCCAAGAAGGGACTAGGAGTCAAGAGACCCAGTACTTC. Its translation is CASSQEGTRSQETQYF.

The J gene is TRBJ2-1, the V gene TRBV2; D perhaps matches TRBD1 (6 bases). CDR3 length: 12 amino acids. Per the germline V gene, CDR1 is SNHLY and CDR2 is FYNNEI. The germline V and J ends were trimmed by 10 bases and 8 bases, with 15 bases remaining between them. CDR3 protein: CANRQDSDEQFF. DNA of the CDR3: TGTGCCAACCGACAGGATAGCGATGAGCAGTTCTTC. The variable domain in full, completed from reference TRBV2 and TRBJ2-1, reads EPEVTQTPSHQVTQMGQEVILRCVPISNHLYFYWYRQILGQKVEFLVSFYNNEISEKSEIFDDQFSVERPDGSNFTLKIRSTKLEDSAMYFCANRQDSDEQFFGPGTRLTVL.